These 13 T cell receptor beta chains came from one sample sequenced in a study of cytomegalovirus exposure and HLA in healthy donors (dated by TCRdb to 2015 to 2018). Libraries were constructed by the immunoSEQ multiplex PCR assay. The multiplex PCR relied on a mix of 60 forward primers for TCR Vbeta segments and 13 reverse primers for TCR Jbeta segments. TCRdb carries this immuneACCESS record with in-frame sequences only. Its versions omit some clonotypes, under half of them owing to an unresolved V gene in the studies checked, with the rest unexplained. Present in this sample are 180,000 or so clones, 80% of which were seen just once. The ten largest clones capture less than 1.5% of the sample. Sequencing was carried out using PBMCs. Source of these receptors: a girl between 5 and 17 years old in good health and CMV-seropositive.

A word on this clone: One end of the junction fails to match germline, which may point to a read error. The chain joins TRBV7-7 to TRBJ2-5; D remains unclear. This CDR3 is 13 amino acids long. Germline V lookup: CDR1 SSHAT, CDR2 FNYEAQ (reference sequence). The CDR3 DNA reads as TGTGCTAGCAGCTCCCTACTAAGTGAGACCCAGTACTTC. This encodes CASSSLLSETQYF.

The gene calls are TRBV7-8 and TRBJ1-2; 10 positions agree with TRBD1. This CDR3 is built from 14 residues. The V segment lost 6 bases and the J segment 6 bases; nucleotides outside the gene matches: 7. The V gene's germline CDR1 is SGHVS and CDR2 FQNEAQ. The CDR3 region has the DNA TGTGCCAGCAGTGACAGGGGGCGCGGGGATGGCTACACCTTC. Translated, it gives CASSDRGRGDGYTF.

With regard to this clone: Other DNA sequences in the same sample also yield this CDR3. This rearrangement joins TRBV2 to TRBJ2-1; TRBD2 matches at 8 bases. Unmatched junction bases numbered 13, after V lost 5 bases and J lost 7 bases. There are 16 residues in the CDR3. From germline, CDR1 is SNHLY and CDR2 FYNNEI. As DNA, the CDR3 is TGTGCCAGCAGTCTTCCGGGGCTAGCGGGTGCGAATGAGCAGTTCTTC. Its translation: CASSLPGLAGANEQFF.

This clone has more than one count but fewer than ten. In DNA, the CDR3 is TGTGCTAGTGGTTTGCATCCCGACCGACAGGACAGAGGGGAAAAACTGTTTTTT. This codes for CASGLHPDRQDRGEKLFF. This chain uses TRBV12-5 with TRBJ1-4; tentative D call: TRBD1 (6 bases). The length of the CDR3 is 18 residues. Germline V gene sequence: CDR1 LGHNT, CDR2 FRNRAP. Between the trimmed V and J ends, which lost 2 bases and 8 bases, there was a span of 24 bases.

The DNA for the CDR3 is TGTGCCAGCGCCGGGGAGACCCAGTACTTC. Its protein is CASAGETQYF. The genes are TRBV9 and TRBJ2-5; unclear D gene. The CDR3 is 10 residues long. CDR1 is SGDLS and CDR2 is YYNGEE in the germline V gene. V shed 7 bases and J shed 5 bases, with 6 bases lying between them.

This clone was detected once. This rearrangement joins TRBV4-2 to TRBJ1-5; D uncertain. Trimming removed 0 bases from V and 0 bases from J, with 6 bases in between. The germline V gene encodes CDR1 LGHNA and CDR2 YNFKEQ. CDR3 length: 15 amino acids. The CDR3 DNA reads TGTGCCAGCAGCCAAGAGGCTTATAGCAATCAGCCCCAGCATTTT. Protein sequence: CASSQEAYSNQPQHF.

CDR3 in amino acids: CAISEWGGDETQYF. In DNA, the CDR3 is TGTGCCATCAGTGAATGGGGGGGGGATGAGACCCAGTACTTC. This chain uses TRBV10-3 with TRBJ2-5; TRBD2 aligns across 7 bases. V lost 3 bases, J lost 5 bases, and 6 bases stayed unmatched. Germline V CDR1 and CDR2: ENHRY, SYGVKD. This CDR3 contains 14 residues.

This chain uses TRBV29-1 with TRBJ2-1; 7 nucleotides match TRBD1. Losses at the gene ends were 6 bases for V and 7 bases for J; bases not matched to a gene: 12. In germline, CDR1 is SQVTM, CDR2 ANQGSEA. The CDR3 has 14 amino acids. CDR3 DNA: TGCAGCGTGGATTCGGGACAGTGGGGAAATGAGCAGTTCTTC. Translating it yields CSVDSGQWGNEQFF.

The chain joins TRBV2 to TRBJ1-1, with a possible D match to TRBD1 (5 bases). V lost 5 bases to trimming and J lost 8 bases, with 18 bases between them. The germline gives CDR1 SNHLY, CDR2 FYNNEI. The CDR3 is 14 residues long. The CDR3 reads CASSLWTKPIEAFF. CDR3 coding DNA: TGTGCCAGCAGTCTCTGGACAAAACCTATAGAAGCTTTCTTT.

This chain connects TRBV11-2 to TRBJ2-7; TRBD2 agrees at 8 bases. This CDR3 has 15 amino acids. Trimming took 1 base from V and 3 from J; bases not matched to a gene: 5. CDR1 and CDR2 from the germline V gene are SGHAT and FQNNGV. CDR3 sequence: CASSLAGTRSYEQYF. CDR3 coding DNA: TGTGCCAGCAGCTTAGCCGGGACTAGAAGCTACGAGCAGTACTTC.

The CDR3 reads CATTGGQQPQHF. The CDR3 DNA sequence: TGTGCCACTACGGGGGGCCAGCAGCCCCAGCATTTT. The V call is TRBV2, the J call TRBJ1-5; D may be TRBD1 (6 bases). CDR3 size: 12 residues. The germline gives CDR1 SNHLY, CDR2 FYNNEI. Deletions cut 10 bases from V and 7 bases from J, with 14 bases between.

The V call is TRBV19, the J call TRBJ2-2; a possible D gene is TRBD2 (6 bases). V lost 6 bases, J lost 6 bases, and 11 bases lay in between. The CDR3 length is 13 residues. CDR1 LNHDA and CDR2 SQIVND come from the germline V gene (reference sequence). The CDR3 here is CASRFGGSGELFF. CDR3 coding DNA: TGTGCCAGTAGGTTCGGGGGATCCGGGGAGCTGTTTTTT.

The chain links TRBV19 to TRBJ2-1; 12 positions match TRBD2. The length of the CDR3 is 19 residues. V shed 1 base, J shed 4 bases, and the junction held 11 bases outside the gene matches. Looked up from germline, CDR1 is LNHDA and CDR2 is SQIVND (reference sequence). The CDR3 region has the DNA TGTGCCAGTAGTATAGCATCGCCTAGCGGGAGGGTCCGGTACAATGAGCAGTTCTTC. It encodes CASSIASPSGRVRYNEQFF.